This T cell receptor beta chain was obtained from a study of spatial heterogeneity in lung cancer. Study summary: The donors, around 71 patients with untreated early-stage non-small cell lung cancer, provided the samples.

Time point here: blood at routine non-recurrence follow-up after resection. Unsorted samples of tumor, nontumor lung or frozen PBMC had their whole RNA sequenced. Study-level results: At tumor resection, ubiquitous expanded TCRs were detected in blood more often than later.

The CDR3 length is 16 residues. Germline CDR1 and CDR2: SGHTA and FQGTGA. V was trimmed by 0 bases and J by 3 bases, leaving 14 bases between them. Each TCR cDNA molecule bore a unique molecular identifier. TCRdb re-derived calls from the 5' RACE reads in MiXCR, one entry per CDR3 protein. The table has about 17,000 distinct CDR3 sequences, 19% seen once. In its sample, this clonotype was seen many times. Its target is unknown. The chain couples TRBV7-3 to TRBJ1-1, with D perhaps TRBD1 (5 bases). The sequence derives from a male donor with early-stage non-small cell lung cancer. This specimen consisted of PBMCs, obtained at follow-up. As DNA, the CDR3 is TGTGCCAGCAGCTTAACGAGGTCCCGGGGGGACACTGAAGCTTTCTTT. It encodes CASSLTRSRGDTEAFF.